One and the same sample provided the 13 T cell receptor beta chains below, sequenced in a study of blood T cell repertoires in COVID-19. Sequencing was performed with immunoSEQ multiplex PCR; in TCRdb, only in-frame clones are kept and a portion is missing. The sample consists of hundreds of thousands of clones, roughly four fifths of them appearing once. Sequencing was done on a sample of peripheral blood. These TCRs come from a woman aged 70-85 years with acute or convalescent COVID-19.

DNA for the CDR3: TGTGCCAGCAGTTTAGTCCCCGGGAGCTTAAATTCACCCCTCCACTTT. It encodes CASSLVPGSLNSPLHF. The chain joins TRBV27 to TRBJ1-6; D remains unclear. V gave up 2 bases and J gave up 7 bases, with 15 bases separating them. The CDR3 has 16 amino acids. Germline assignment: CDR1 MNHEY and CDR2 SMNVEV (reference sequence).

J is TRBJ2-2 and V is TRBV10-3; TRBD1 matches 7 bases. There are 15 residues in the CDR3. Per germline, CDR1 ENHRY and CDR2 SYGVKD. V lost 6 bases, J lost 0 bases, and 4 bases stayed unmatched. The CDR3 nucleotides read TGTGCCATCAGCCCCGGGACAGCGAACACCGGGGAGCTGTTTTTT. Its protein product is CAISPGTANTGELFF.

This clone was detected only once. The chain has TRBV15 and TRBJ2-1; D is ambiguous. The CDR3 runs to 13 residues. Germline V gene lookup returns CDR1 LNHNV and CDR2 YYDKDF (reference sequence). V lost 5 bases and J lost 8, with 13 bases in between. For the CDR3, the DNA is TGTGCCACCAGCGCTACGAAACCCTATGAGCAGTTCTTC. Translating it yields CATSATKPYEQFF.

This clone was counted a few times. CDR3 in DNA: TGTGCCAGCAGCTTGAGTCTTCTTGGGACTGCATCCTACGAGCAGTACTTC. Amino acids: CASSLSLLGTASYEQYF. The V gene is TRBV5-4, the J gene TRBJ2-7, with TRBD2 as a possible D gene (6 bases). The CDR3 is made up of 17 amino acids. V lost 1 base to trimming and J lost 1 base, with 18 bases between them. Germline V gives CDR1 SGHNT, CDR2 YYREEE (reference sequence).

This clone was observed once. This rearrangement joins TRBV4-2 to TRBJ1-2; no clear D. This CDR3 comprises 13 residues. Germline V CDR1 and CDR2: LGHNA, YNFKEQ. Trimming pared 0 bases from V and 6 bases from J, leaving 8 bases between. The DNA of the CDR3 is TGTGCCAGCAGCCAAGAGCTAGGAAATGGCTACACCTTC. Encoded protein: CASSQELGNGYTF.

The chain links TRBV5-1 to TRBJ2-2; tentatively, D is TRBD1 (6 bases). This CDR3 has 16 amino acids. Germline assignment: CDR1 SGHRS and CDR2 YFSETQ. Trimming shortened V by 0 bases and J by 0 bases, and 9 bases separated the two germline ends. CDR3 sequence reads: CASSLGGTTNTGELFF. In nucleotides, the CDR3 is TGCGCCAGCAGCTTGGGAGGGACAACGAACACCGGGGAGCTGTTTTTT.

The chain joins TRBV10-3 to TRBJ2-1; 10 bases are a match to TRBD1. The germline V gene encodes CDR1 ENHRY and CDR2 SYGVKD. The junction had 8 bases not matched to a gene; V was cut back by 6 bases and J by 6 bases. The CDR3 is made up of 15 amino acids. CDR3 DNA: TGTGCCATCAGGTCACCGGGACAGGGGCTCAATGAGCAGTTCTTC. This encodes CAIRSPGQGLNEQFF.

The rearrangement uses TRBV29-1 and TRBJ1-3; D not resolved. This CDR3 has 13 residues. CDR1 is SQVTM and CDR2 is ANQGSEA in the germline V gene. V lost 4 bases to trimming and J lost 0 bases, with 7 bases between them. The CDR3 nucleotides read TGCAGCGTTGCTACAGTCTCTGGAAACACCATATATTTT. Translating gives CSVATVSGNTIYF.

The chain has TRBV7-8 and TRBJ1-6, with a weak D call TRBD1 (6 bases). Germline V CDR1 and CDR2: SGHVS, FQNEAQ. The CDR3 has 15 residues. V was pared by 1 base and J by 8 bases, with 12 bases between. Here the CDR3 DNA reads TGTGCCAGCAGCTTAGAGCGGGGGGCGGATTCACCCCTCCACTTT. Translating gives CASSLERGADSPLHF.

This chain joins TRBV25-1 and TRBJ2-7, with a tentative D call TRBD1 (6 bases). The V end lost 5 bases, the J end lost 4 bases, and 15 bases lay between the germline ends. This CDR3 is built from 14 residues. Germline loops: CDR1 MGHDK, CDR2 SYGVNS. The CDR3 DNA sequence: TGTGCCAGCAGTCCCGGGACAAGGACTTACGAGCAGTACTTC. Residues: CASSPGTRTYEQYF.

The chain recombines TRBV5-1 with TRBJ1-4; D is unclear. In germline, CDR1 is SGHRS, CDR2 YFSETQ. Trimming pared 2 bases from V and 3 bases from J, leaving 8 bases between. The length of the CDR3 is 14 residues. This CDR3 reads CASSLFSSNEKLFF. CDR3 in DNA: TGCGCCAGCAGCTTATTCTCCTCTAATGAAAAACTGTTTTTT.

CDR3 DNA: TGTGCCAGCAGCTTAGTAGGCGGGACAGGGAGCAATCAGCCCCAGCATTTT. This encodes CASSLVGGTGSNQPQHF. V usage is TRBV7-2 and J usage is TRBJ1-5; 9 bases are a match to TRBD1. The CDR3 runs to 17 residues. V shed 1 base, J shed 1 base, and the junction held 5 bases outside the gene matches. Germline V gives CDR1 SGHTA, CDR2 FQGNSA.

The V and J genes are TRBV15 and TRBJ1-2, with TRBD1 as a possible D gene (6 bases). The CDR3 runs 12 residues. V was shortened by 5 bases and J by 7 bases, with 11 bases between the two germline ends. Germline CDR1 LNHNV, CDR2 YYDKDF (reference sequence). The CDR3 region has the DNA TGTGCCACCAGCTCAGGGGCCGTTGGCTACACCTTC. It translates to CATSSGAVGYTF. Full variable domain (remainder filled in from reference TRBV15 and TRBJ1-2): DAMVIQNPRYQVTQFGKPVTLSCSQTLNHNVMYWYQQKSSQAPKLLFHYYDKDFNNEADTPDNFQSRRPNTSFCFLDIRSPGLGDTAMYLCATSSGAVGYTFGSGTRLTVV.